Shown below are 27 T cell receptor beta chains from a single sample sequenced in a study of vaccination and CD4 T cells after COVID-19. Their recognized antigens are unknown. Treatment indicated: roughly ten-day PBMC culture with coronavirus spike peptide pools or control peptides (ViraFEST assay). With the Oncomine TCR Beta short-read assay, DNA from cultured CD4+ T cells was sequenced. TCRdb reanalysed the PCR reads using MiXCR and keeps one entry per CDR3 protein. The table lists about 25,000 distinct CDR3 sequences, more than 35% of them singletons. The sequenced sample consisted of CD4+ T cells from blood, cultured in vitro. These receptors all stem from a human donor who had recovered from COVID-19.

V and J are TRBV5-4 and TRBJ2-5; D gene uncertain. The germline gives CDR1 SGHNT, CDR2 YYREEE (reference sequence). Between the trimmed V and J ends, which lost 0 bases and 1 base, there was a span of 13 bases. The CDR3 contains 16 residues. The DNA of the CDR3 is TGTGCCAGCAGCTTGGGTTATGGGGTCTCCCAAGAGACCCAGTACTTC. Protein product: CASSLGYGVSQETQYF.

This clonotype is categorized as medium-sized (0.01 to 0.1%). The chain is built from TRBV20-1 and TRBJ1-5, with D possibly matching TRBD1 (6 bases). Germline CDR1 reads DFQATT; CDR2 reads SNEGSKA (reference sequence). CDR3 length equals 15 residues. The ends were cut back, 1 base at V and 1 base at J, with 11 bases in the middle. CDR3 nucleotide sequence: TGCAGTGCTAGAGTTGTAGGGGGAAGCAATCAGCCCCAGCATTTT. Its translation is CSARVVGGSNQPQHF.

The rearrangement uses TRBV5-1 and TRBJ2-3; unclear D gene. The CDR3 is 13 amino acids. Per germline, CDR1 SGHRS and CDR2 YFSETQ. Trimming left V 0 bases short and J 6 bases short, with 8 bases between. CDR3 region: CASSLEGSDTQYF. CDR3 nucleotide sequence: TGCGCCAGCAGCTTGGAAGGGTCGGATACGCAGTATTTT.

The table lists this clonotype with a few counts. This chain connects TRBV10-1 to TRBJ2-5; 8 nucleotides align to TRBD1. The CDR3 runs 15 residues. With V trimmed by 2 bases and J by 1 base, 3 bases remained unmatched. Germline CDR1 is WNHNN and CDR2 is SYGVQD (reference sequence). The CDR3 bases are TGCGCCAGCAGTGAGAGGCAGGGGGCCCAAGAGACCCAGTACTTC. Its protein is CASSERQGAQETQYF.

This chain's CDR3 is CASSRGQGINEQFF. DNA of the CDR3: TGTGCCAGTAGTCGTGGACAGGGCATCAATGAGCAGTTCTTC. The chain uses TRBV19 and TRBJ2-1; TRBD1 matches at 8 bases. CDR1 is LNHDA, CDR2 SQIVND, per germline (reference sequence). This CDR3 contains 14 residues. The V gene end was trimmed by 5 bases and the J gene end by 6 bases; junction bases not matched to a gene: 6.

The genes are TRBV6-2 or TRBV6-3 and TRBJ2-5, with 9 bases matching TRBD2. The V and J ends lost 1 base and 0 bases, in that order; junction bases with no gene match: 3. The germline V gene has CDR1 MNHEY and CDR2 SVGEGT. The CDR3 runs to 16 residues. CDR3 sequence: CASSYWASGDQETQYF. Written as DNA, the CDR3 is TGTGCCAGCAGTTACTGGGCTAGCGGGGACCAAGAGACCCAGTACTTC.

This clonotype was counted between two and nine times. V and J are TRBV7-6 and TRBJ2-5; no clear D. This CDR3 is built from 16 residues. Germline CDR1 reads SGHVS; CDR2 reads FNYEAQ. V was cut by 0 bases and J by 2 bases, with 13 bases left in between. CDR3 amino acids: CASSLASAALQETQYF. The CDR3 region has the DNA TGTGCCAGCAGCTTAGCGTCGGCCGCACTTCAAGAGACCCAGTACTTC.

As regards this clonotype: Germline and junction disagree at one end, which may indicate a read error. V gene TRBV28 combines with J gene TRBJ2-7; perhaps TRBD1 as D (6 bases). Germline values: CDR1 MDHEN, CDR2 SYDVKM. The CDR3 sequence is 15 residues long. CDR3 loop: CAGRPPRGQYYEQYF. CDR3 coding DNA: TGTGCCGGCAGACCACCCAGGGGTCAGTACTACGAGCAGTACTTC. Looking up the rest from reference TRBV28 and TRBJ2-7 gives the full variable domain: DVKVTQSSRYLVKRTGEKVFLECVQDMDHENMFWYRQDPGLGLRLIYFSYDVKMKEKGDIPEGYSVSREKKERFSLILESASTNQTSMYLCAGRPPRGQYYEQYFGPGTRLTVT.

The gene calls are TRBV6-5 and TRBJ1-5; the D is unclear. The CDR3 totals 16 residues. V lost 1 base and J lost 2, with 12 bases in between. The germline V gene has CDR1 MNHEY and CDR2 SVGAGI. The CDR3 nucleotides are TGTGCCAGCAGTTACTTTGCAGGAATAGGCAATCAGCCCCAGCATTTT. Residues: CASSYFAGIGNQPQHF.

This chain uses TRBV7-6 with TRBJ2-3; TRBD2 aligns across 14 bases. The CDR3 is 18 amino acids. Germline V gene lookup returns CDR1 SGHVS and CDR2 FNYEAQ. V was pared by 4 bases and J by 3 bases, with 9 bases of the junction left unmatched. For the CDR3, the DNA is TGTGCCAGCAGCTGGTTTGGGACTAGCGGGGGCAGGACAGATACGCAGTATTTT. This sequence encodes CASSWFGTSGGRTDTQYF.

In DNA, the CDR3 is TGTGCCAGCAGCCGTGACAGTTATGGCTACACCTTC. It translates to CASSRDSYGYTF. This sequence joins TRBV11-2 and TRBJ1-2; the D gene is possibly TRBD1 (5 bases). V lost 5 bases to trimming and J lost 5 bases, with 9 bases between them. Looked up from germline, CDR1 is SGHAT and CDR2 is FQNNGV. The length of the CDR3 is 12 residues.

This clonotype was seen a few times. The chain is built from TRBV6-1 and TRBJ1-2; TRBD1 aligns across 8 bases. The V segment lost 6 bases and the J segment 10 bases; nucleotides outside the gene matches: 16. The CDR3 runs to 15 residues. The germline gives CDR1 MNHNS, CDR2 SASEGT. As DNA, the CDR3 is TGTGCCAGCAGCGACAGGGGTCGGTTCTATCGTGTCTACACCTTC. This codes for CASSDRGRFYRVYTF.

A few counts support this clonotype. The genes are TRBV7-6 and TRBJ1-5, with TRBD1 matching over 10 bases. J was trimmed by 5 bases and V by 5 bases; bases with no gene match: 3. The V gene's germline CDR1 is SGHVS and CDR2 FNYEAQ. The length of the CDR3 is 14 residues. CDR3 bases: TGTGCCAGCAGCCAAGGGACAGGGGATCAGCCCCAGCATTTT. This sequence encodes CASSQGTGDQPQHF.

This sequence joins TRBV28 and TRBJ2-7; D uncertain. In germline, CDR1 is MDHEN, CDR2 SYDVKM. This CDR3 has 13 residues. V was trimmed by 3 bases and J by 1 base, leaving 7 bases between them. This CDR3 reads CASSFFVSYEQYF. The DNA of the CDR3 is TGTGCCAGCAGTTTTTTCGTTTCCTACGAGCAGTACTTC.

This chain uses TRBV4-1 with TRBJ2-1; TRBD1 is a possible D gene (5 bases). Trimming pared 4 bases from V and 4 bases from J, leaving 17 bases between. This CDR3 is 16 amino acids long. From germline, CDR1 is MGHRA and CDR2 YSYEKL. This CDR3 reads CASSPPQRTGYNEQFF. In DNA form, the CDR3 reads TGCGCCAGCAGCCCCCCCCAGAGAACAGGATACAATGAGCAGTTCTTC.

The rearrangement links TRBV20-1 to TRBJ2-2; TRBD2 matches 13 bases. The junction had 9 bases not matched to a gene; V was cut back by 5 bases and J by 3 bases. CDR1 is DFQATT and CDR2 is SNEGSKA in the germline V gene (reference sequence). The CDR3 runs 17 residues. For the CDR3, the DNA is TGCAGTGCTGACATCGGACTAGCGGGAGTTGACACCGGGGAGCTGTTTTTT. Protein sequence: CSADIGLAGVDTGELFF.

The V and J genes are TRBV20-1 and TRBJ1-3; D is unresolved. The V and J ends lost 1 base and 0 bases respectively, with 16 bases between them. The V gene's germline CDR1 is DFQATT and CDR2 SNEGSKA (reference sequence). This CDR3 spans 17 amino acids. In DNA, the CDR3 is TGCAGTGCTAGAGTCTATAGGACGGACGGCTCTGGAAACACCATATATTTT. This gives the protein CSARVYRTDGSGNTIYF.

The chain recombines TRBV10-3 with TRBJ1-6, with TRBD1 matching over 8 bases. Germline V gene lookup returns CDR1 ENHRY and CDR2 SYGVKD. This CDR3 is built from 14 residues. J was trimmed by 15 bases and V by 3 bases; bases with no gene match: 10. CDR3 sequence: CAISETGGATLLHF. The CDR3 nucleotides are TGTGCCATCAGTGAAACAGGGGGGGCGACGCTCCTCCACTTT.

The rearrangement links TRBV20-1 to TRBJ1-1; D is undetermined. Germline V gives CDR1 DFQATT, CDR2 SNEGSKA (reference sequence). V lost 2 bases, J lost 1 base, and 5 bases lay in between. This CDR3 region has 12 residues. The chain's CDR3 is CSARPWNTEAFF. CDR3 bases: TGCAGTGCTAGACCCTGGAACACTGAAGCTTTCTTT.

This sequence joins TRBV21-1 and TRBJ2-7; TRBD2, as called in the table, went unchecked against the DNA. TRBV21-1 is listed as a pseudogene. The CDR3 consists of 17 residues. In DNA form, the CDR3 reads TGTGCCAGCAGCAAAGGAGGGGGACTAGCGGGAGACTACGAGCAGTACTTC. Its translation is CASSKGGGLAGDYEQYF.

This rearrangement joins TRBV10-3 to TRBJ1-1, with D maybe TRBD1 (5 bases). V lost 1 base and J 1 base, leaving 10 bases between the germline ends. The CDR3 is 15 amino acids. The germline CDR1 and CDR2 sequences are ENHRY and SYGVKD. The CDR3 sequence is CAISEYGGRNTEAFF. The CDR3, as DNA: TGTGCCATCAGTGAGTATGGGGGAAGGAACACTGAAGCTTTCTTT.

This chain joins TRBV28 and TRBJ2-3; 10 positions match TRBD2. CDR1 is MDHEN and CDR2 is SYDVKM in the germline V gene. The J segment lost 5 bases and the V segment lost 4 bases, leaving 6 bases of the junction unmatched. The CDR3 runs to 15 residues. The DNA of the CDR3 is TGTGCCAGCAGTTCGAGCGGGGGGGCGGGAGATACGCAGTATTTT. Amino acids: CASSSSGGAGDTQYF.

V gene TRBV4-2 combines with J gene TRBJ1-6, with 8 bases lining up with TRBD1. V lost 2 bases, J lost 6 bases, and 12 bases stayed unmatched. The length of the CDR3 is 18 residues. Germline CDR1 reads LGHNA; CDR2 reads YNFKEQ. CDR3 in DNA: TGTGCCAGCAGCCAAAGCCCGCCGATGGACAGGGTTAATTCACCCCTCCACTTT. It yields the protein CASSQSPPMDRVNSPLHF.

CDR3 loop: CASSLRGQSEKLFF. In DNA form, the CDR3 reads TGTGCCAGCAGTCTGCGCGGACAGTCGGAAAAACTGTTTTTT. The rearrangement uses TRBV6-1 and TRBJ1-4; D may be TRBD1 (6 bases). V gave up 5 bases and J gave up 8 bases, with 15 bases separating them. The CDR3 has 14 residues. Germline CDR1 is MNHNS and CDR2 is SASEGT.

This chain connects TRBV21-1 to TRBJ2-7; the DNA was not used to check the table's D call, TRBD1. TRBV21-1 is a pseudogene segment. The CDR3 runs to 16 residues. The CDR3 region has the DNA TGTGCCAGCAGCATGAGGGACACCAACACCTACTACGAGCAGTACTTC. Its protein product is CASSMRDTNTYYEQYF.

This clonotype was found a few times. This rearrangement joins TRBV2 to TRBJ1-5, with D possibly TRBD1 on 6 matching bases. The CDR3 loop spans 15 amino acids. The germline V gene encodes CDR1 SNHLY and CDR2 FYNNEI. V gave up 6 bases and J gave up 6 bases, with 18 bases separating them. Here the CDR3 reads CASRVEQGEGQPQHF. The CDR3 bases are TGTGCCAGCAGGGTCGAACAGGGTGAGGGTCAGCCCCAGCATTTT.

The rearrangement links TRBV6-2 or TRBV6-3 to TRBJ2-3; tentatively, D is TRBD1 or TRBD2 (5 bases each). CDR3 length: 12 amino acids. Trimming shortened V by 2 bases and J by 7 bases, and 7 bases separated the two germline ends. The germline CDR1 and CDR2 sequences are MNHEY and SVGEGT. This CDR3 reads CASSYGGYTQYF. As DNA, the CDR3 is TGTGCCAGCAGTTACGGGGGTTATACGCAGTATTTT.